A selection of T cell receptor beta chains follows, all from one sample in a study of blood T cell repertoires in COVID-19. Libraries were prepared by immunoSEQ multiplex PCR; TCRdb keeps only in-frame clonotypes and omits some of them. The repertoire holds about 180,000 clones, with roughly nine tenths as singletons. Sample: peripheral blood. All receptors derive from a man younger than 35 who had recovered from COVID-19. Each CDR3 is given with its conserved first and last residue. A D gene is named only where the DNA matches it firmly. Not all rows give a size; the values are once, few, many and, for expanded clones, a class.

-	-	TRBV6-5	TRBJ2-7	CASSRTAGHEQYF	TGTGCCAGCAGCCGAACAGCGGGCCACGAGCAGTACTTC
-	TRBD1	TRBV7-2	TRBJ1-4	CASSPGTGFSDNEKLFF	TGTGCCAGCAGCCCAGGGACAGGGTTTTCGGATAATGAAAAACTGTTTTTT
-	-	TRBV2	TRBJ1-4	CASRVGQEKLFF	TGTGCCAGCAGGGTGGGGCAAGAAAAACTGTTTTTT
-	-	TRBV24-1	TRBJ2-7	CATSGPGTYEQYF	TGTGCCACCAGTGGCCCGGGGACCTACGAGCAGTACTTC
-	-	TRBV5-1	TRBJ1-2	CASSVDAVAGGGYTF	TGCGCCAGCAGCGTCGATGCGGTGGCGGGAGGCGGCTACACCTTC
-	TRBD2	TRBV19	TRBJ2-3	CASTATSGRTDTQYF	TGTGCCAGTACCGCGACTAGCGGGAGGACAGATACGCAGTATTTT
-	TRBD2	TRBV27	TRBJ2-1	CASSAQTSGRQGEQFF	TGTGCCAGCAGTGCCCAGACTAGCGGGAGGCAGGGTGAGCAGTTCTTC
-	-	TRBV2	TRBJ1-2	CASSLQRGGRKDGYTF	TGTGCCAGCAGTCTCCAGCGGGGCGGGCGAAAAGATGGCTACACCTTC
once	TRBD1	TRBV6-6	TRBJ1-6	CASRVPGQVPVPLHF	TGTGCCAGCAGAGTTCCCGGACAGGTTCCGGTCCCCCTCCACTTT
-	-	TRBV24-1	TRBJ2-5	CATSDSGSVETQYF	TGTGCCACCAGTGATTCAGGGTCGGTAGAGACCCAGTACTTC
-	-	TRBV6-6	TRBJ1-5	CASSYSPRDSNQPQHF	TGTGCCAGCAGTTACTCTCCCCGAGATAGCAATCAGCCCCAGCATTTT
-	TRBD1	TRBV7-2	TRBJ2-3	CASSLAFRQGGTDTQYF	TGTGCCAGCAGCTTAGCGTTCCGGCAGGGGGGCACAGATACGCAGTATTTT
-	TRBD2	TRBV5-1	TRBJ2-7	CASSLVASGSSHEQYF	TGCGCCAGCAGCTTGGTAGCTAGCGGGAGCTCGCACGAGCAGTACTTC
-	TRBD1	TRBV4-3	TRBJ1-1	CASSQERGQGGTEAFF	TGCGCCAGCAGCCAGGAGAGAGGACAGGGAGGCACTGAAGCTTTCTTT
-	-	TRBV6-2/TRBV6-3	TRBJ1-2	CASSSLQGRGYTF	TGTGCCAGCAGCTCTTTACAGGGTCGCGGCTACACCTTC
many	TRBD2	TRBV6-2/TRBV6-3	TRBJ2-7	CASSSAGRVSPWYEQYF	TGTGCCAGCAGTTCAGCGGGAAGGGTCTCCCCTTGGTACGAGCAGTACTTC
-	TRBD2	TRBV18	TRBJ2-1	CASSPPTGLAGYEQFF	TGTGCCAGCTCACCACCGACGGGACTAGCGGGTTATGAGCAGTTCTTC
-	-	TRBV19	TRBJ2-1	CASRQFAGASEQFF	TGTGCCAGTAGACAATTTGCGGGGGCGAGTGAGCAGTTCTTC
-	TRBD2	TRBV5-1	TRBJ2-1	CASSLLSSGRNEQFF	TGCGCCAGCAGCTTGTTGTCTAGCGGGAGGAATGAGCAGTTCTTC
once	TRBD2	TRBV7-6	TRBJ2-3	CASSSRVGGRYADTQYF	TGTGCCAGCAGCTCAAGAGTCGGCGGGAGATATGCAGATACGCAGTATTTT
-	-	TRBV30	TRBJ1-6	CAWSYRDSYNSPLHF	TGTGCCTGGAGTTACAGGGATTCCTATAATTCACCCCTCCACTTT
-	-	TRBV19	TRBJ2-1	CASTRRGSTYNEQFF	TGTGCCAGTACCCGGCGGGGAAGCACCTACAATGAGCAGTTCTTC
once	-	TRBV5-4	TRBJ2-1	CASSLTGSKSEQFF	TGTGCCAGCAGCTTGACAGGGTCCAAAAGTGAGCAGTTCTTC
-	-	TRBV29-1	TRBJ1-1	CSAGVRRGGTEAFF	TGCAGCGCTGGAGTACGCCGGGGAGGCACTGAAGCTTTCTTT
-	-	TRBV7-9	TRBJ2-2	CASSLSQLLNTGELFF	TGTGCCAGCAGCTTGTCACAGCTACTCAACACCGGGGAGCTGTTTTTT
-	-	TRBV6-2/TRBV6-3	TRBJ2-7	CASSYSNSDYEQYF	TGTGCCAGCAGTTACTCGAACTCCGACTACGAGCAGTACTTC
-	TRBD1	TRBV2	TRBJ1-1	CASSGDRERDTEAFF	TGTGCCAGCAGTGGGGACAGGGAGAGGGACACTGAAGCTTTCTTT
-	TRBD1	TRBV4-3	TRBJ1-2	CASSPEGQGGHGYTF	TGCGCCAGCAGCCCAGAGGGACAGGGGGGCCATGGCTACACCTTC
once	TRBD2	TRBV4-3	TRBJ2-5	CASSQGGGRAQETQYF	TGCGCCAGCAGCCAAGGAGGCGGGAGGGCCCAAGAGACCCAGTACTTC
-	-	TRBV10-2	TRBJ2-2	CASTPSRETGELFF	TGCGCCAGCACCCCTTCCCGGGAAACCGGGGAGCTGTTTTTT
-	-	TRBV7-2	TRBJ1-2	CASSRIGANYGYTF	TGTGCCAGCAGCCGTATCGGGGCTAACTATGGCTACACCTTC
once	-	TRBV30	TRBJ2-7	CAWRGRAAPVQYF	TGTGCCTGGAGAGGGAGAGCCGCCCCTGTGCAGTACTTC
once	TRBD1	TRBV5-6	TRBJ1-5	CASSLGGQGEQPQHF	TGTGCCAGCAGCTTGGGAGGACAGGGGGAACAGCCCCAGCATTTT
-	TRBD1	TRBV7-9	TRBJ2-3	CASSLDRGPTDTQYF	TGTGCCAGCAGCCTTGACAGGGGACCCACAGATACGCAGTATTTT
once	TRBD2	TRBV19	TRBJ2-1	CASSPSLSSGRSNEQFF	TGTGCCAGTAGTCCCTCTCTTTCTAGCGGGAGAAGCAATGAGCAGTTCTTC
few	TRBD1	TRBV24-1	TRBJ2-2	CATRDRVAGELFF	TGTGCCACTCGGGACAGGGTGGCCGGGGAGCTGTTTTTT
-	TRBD1	TRBV6-2/TRBV6-3	TRBJ1-2	CASSPGQGRGYTF	TGTGCCAGCAGTCCGGGACAGGGTCGGGGCTACACCTTC
-	-	TRBV6-2/TRBV6-3	TRBJ1-5	CASSSPPGLHQHF	TGTGCCAGCAGTTCGCCCCCAGGCCTTCACCAGCATTTT
-	-	TRBV11-2	TRBJ1-4	CASSLAWQREEKLFF	TGTGCCAGCAGCTTAGCATGGCAGCGGGAAGAAAAACTGTTTTTT
-	TRBD2	TRBV18	TRBJ2-1	CASSPFGGAQINEQFF	TGTGCCAGCTCACCATTCGGGGGGGCGCAGATTAATGAGCAGTTCTTC
-	TRBD1	TRBV15	TRBJ2-7	CATSRSTRDRGEQYF	TGTGCCACCAGCAGATCAACCCGGGACAGGGGCGAGCAGTACTTC
-	-	TRBV27	TRBJ2-7	CASKKSGTPSYEQYF	TGTGCCAGCAAGAAATCCGGGACACCGTCCTACGAGCAGTACTTC
few	TRBD1	TRBV5-1	TRBJ2-5	CASSLGTGGETQYF	TGCGCCAGCAGCTTGGGGACAGGGGGCGAGACCCAGTACTTC
-	TRBD2	TRBV24-1	TRBJ2-1	CATSDVASGSSEQFF	TGTGCCACCAGTGATGTTGCTAGCGGGAGCAGTGAGCAGTTCTTC
-	-	TRBV27	TRBJ2-7	CASSPADRSYEQYF	TGTGCCAGCAGTCCAGCAGACAGATCCTACGAGCAGTACTTC
-	TRBD1	TRBV4-3	TRBJ2-1	CASSQTTGGSYNEQFF	TGCGCCAGCAGCCAAACCACAGGGGGCTCCTACAATGAGCAGTTCTTC
-	TRBD2	TRBV4-3	TRBJ2-3	CASSQTSGTGDTQYF	TGCGCCAGCAGCCAGACTAGCGGAACGGGAGATACGCAGTATTTT
once	-	TRBV3-1/TRBV3-2	TRBJ2-7	CASSPGGRGYEQYF	TGTGCCAGCAGCCCTGGGGGCAGGGGCTACGAGCAGTACTTC
-	-	TRBV7-9	TRBJ1-1	CASSLRGGIGAFF	TGTGCCAGCAGCTTACGGGGGGGAATTGGAGCTTTCTTT
-	-	TRBV2	TRBJ1-4	CASSTIRGGGEKLFF	TGTGCCAGCAGTACGATCCGGGGCGGGGGTGAAAAACTGTTTTTT
-	TRBD1	TRBV27	TRBJ2-7	CASKTGEYEQYF	TGTGCCAGCAAGACAGGGGAGTACGAGCAGTACTTC
once	TRBD1	TRBV7-2	TRBJ1-1	CASSQQGAYREAFF	TGTGCCAGCAGCCAACAGGGGGCTTATAGGGAAGCTTTCTTT
-	-	TRBV6-6	TRBJ2-7	CASSRSGNSYEQYF	TGTGCCAGCAGTCGTAGCGGAAACTCCTACGAGCAGTACTTC
-	-	TRBV29-1	TRBJ2-5	CSSGTYLGETQYF	TGCAGCTCCGGGACTTACCTTGGGGAGACCCAGTACTTC
-	-	TRBV4-3	TRBJ2-7	CASSRQLLDGDNSYEQYF	TGCGCCAGCAGCCGCCAACTCCTAGACGGGGACAACTCCTACGAGCAGTACTTC